This TCR beta chain was sequenced for a study of blood T cell repertoires in COVID-19. Study background: From T cells, B-cell-depleted T cells, or PBMCs came the material, which was cDNA or gDNA.

Germline V CDR1 and CDR2: SEHNR, FQNEAQ (reference sequence). V lost 3 bases and J lost 0; bases outside the gene matches: 1. The length of the CDR3 is 15 residues. Authors' processing steps: Amplification with reference gene primers provided the estimates of nucleated cell counts. Here immunoSEQ multiplex PCR was the method, and the copy in TCRdb shows in-frame clones only, minus some. V, J and clone size derive from that table, while D and trimming were established from the DNA sequence. The repertoire consists of some 53,000 clones, with about 90% occurring once and the leading ten covering 3.1%. The chain employs TRBV7-9 and TRBJ2-3; 9 bases are a match to TRBD2. The TCR was taken from a human donor in a cohort sampled during active COVID-19. Input material: peripheral blood. This chain's CDR3 is CASSLTSGSTDTQYF. In DNA, the CDR3 is TGTGCCAGCAGCTTGACTAGCGGTAGCACAGATACGCAGTATTTT.